Below, 16 T cell receptor beta chains from the same sample are listed, as sequenced in a study of CD8+CD57+ T cells in acquired aplastic anemia. Researchers used genomic DNA as the template to profile TCR beta VDJ and CDR3. One entry per CDR3 protein, called by TCRdb with MiXCR from the reads. The sample lists some 280,000 distinct CDR3 sequences; around three fifths were seen once. Sequenced: sorted CD4+, CD8+, or CD8+CD57+ T cells (not recorded which) from PBMCs. Receptors originate from a human donor with severe aplastic anemia or a healthy control (not recorded which).

A remark on this clonotype: Because the CDR3's place on the DNA is in doubt, the DNA is left out and the CDR3 is given as listed by TCRdb. The V gene is TRBV15, the J gene TRBJ2-7; the table assigns TRBD1, which was not confirmed against the DNA. The CDR3 spans 20 residues, counting both ends. Germline-derived CDR1 and CDR2 are LNHNV and YYDKDF (reference sequence). The CDR3 region is CATSFYICSAGTPASYEQYF.

This clonotype was detected ten times or more. V and J are TRBV5-8 and TRBJ1-3, with 8 bases that match TRBD1. Germline assignment: CDR1 SGHTS and CDR2 YDEGEE. With V trimmed by 4 bases and J by 0 bases, 6 bases remained unmatched. The CDR3 runs 16 residues. CDR3 sequence (DNA): TGTGCCAGCAGCAAGGGACAGGAGATCTCTGGAAACACCATATATTTT. The encoded protein is CASSKGQEISGNTIYF.

The chain combines TRBV10-3 with TRBJ2-3, with D perhaps matching TRBD1 (7 bases). Between the trimmed V and J ends, which lost 2 bases and 2 bases, there was a span of 14 bases. The CDR3 is 16 residues long. Germline CDR1 is ENHRY and CDR2 is SYGVKD. CDR3 protein: CAISERGTVNTDTQYF. In nucleotides, the CDR3 is TGTGCCATCAGTGAGCGGGGGACAGTGAACACAGATACGCAGTATTTT.

This rearrangement joins TRBV25-1 to TRBJ2-1; 14 bases are a match to TRBD2. V lost 3 bases, J lost 7 bases, and 8 bases stayed unmatched. CDR3 length equals 17 residues. Looked up from germline, CDR1 is MGHDK and CDR2 is SYGVNS. The CDR3 bases are TGTGCCAGCAGTGATCGGGTGGGACTAGCGGGAGTAAATGAGCAGTTCTTC. Its translation is CASSDRVGLAGVNEQFF.

This clonotype came up many times. The rearrangement links TRBV7-9 to TRBJ1-6; D remains ambiguous. Germline V lookup: CDR1 SEHNR, CDR2 FQNEAQ (reference sequence). The CDR3 has 13 amino acids. The V end lost 8 bases, the J end lost 6 bases, and 11 bases lay between the germline ends. The CDR3 spells CASAGPGNSPLHF. The CDR3 DNA sequence: TGTGCCAGCGCTGGACCGGGTAATTCACCCCTCCACTTT.

The chain employs TRBV15 and TRBJ1-6; weak D call: TRBD1 (5 bases). Between the trimmed V and J ends, which lost 0 bases and 1 base, there was a span of 13 bases. CDR3 size: 18 residues. CDR1 and CDR2 (germline): LNHNV, YYDKDF (reference sequence). CDR3 residues: CATSRDKGLGSYNSPLHF. The DNA of the CDR3 is TGTGCCACCAGCAGAGACAAGGGGTTGGGGTCCTATAATTCACCCCTCCACTTT.

The chain carries TRBV20-1 and TRBJ2-1; TRBD2 is a possible D gene (5 bases). From germline, CDR1 is DFQATT and CDR2 SNEGSKA (reference sequence). The CDR3 length is 15 residues. V was cut by 2 bases and J by 0 bases, with 11 bases left in between. This chain's CDR3 is CSARLALSSYNEQFF. The CDR3 nucleotides read TGCAGTGCTAGACTAGCTCTGAGCTCCTACAATGAGCAGTTCTTC.

This clonotype occurred a few times. This chain links TRBV5-1 with TRBJ2-7, with a tentative D call TRBD2 (6 bases). The germline CDR1 and CDR2 sequences are SGHRS and YFSETQ. V lost 4 bases and J 3 bases, leaving 11 bases between the germline ends. This CDR3 is 13 amino acids long. DNA for the CDR3: TGCGCCAGCAGCCTGGAGGGAAACTACGAGCAGTACTTC. It encodes CASSLEGNYEQYF.

The V and J genes are TRBV9 and TRBJ2-7; 11 nucleotides agree with TRBD2. With the DNA end fitting TRBJ2-4 better, the J assignment may be wrong. The CDR3 runs 18 residues. Germline CDR1 SGDLS, CDR2 YYNGEE. This CDR3 is CASSVGSLAGGKGNIQYF. The CDR3 DNA sequence: TGTGCCAGCAGCGTAGGTAGTCTAGCGGGAGGAAAGGGGAACATTCAGTACTTC.

CDR3: CASSPGTSGGGTQYF. The CDR3 bases are TGTGCCAGCAGCCCCGGGACTAGCGGGGGTGGGACCCAGTACTTC. This chain uses TRBV12-3 or TRBV12-4 with TRBJ2-5, with TRBD2 identical over 14 bases. V was pared by 6 bases and J by 7 bases, with 7 bases of the junction left unmatched. This CDR3 has 15 residues.

A few counts support this clonotype. The V call is TRBV28, the J call TRBJ2-3; D is undetermined. V lost 3 bases to trimming and J lost 5 bases, with 3 bases between them. The germline CDR1 and CDR2 sequences are MDHEN and SYDVKM. This CDR3 contains 11 residues. The CDR3 here is CASSFEDTQYF. The CDR3 DNA reads as TGTGCCAGCAGTTTTGAAGATACGCAGTATTTT.

V and J are TRBV15 and TRBJ1-2; D is uncertain. The CDR3 totals 13 residues. The germline V and J ends were trimmed by 4 bases and 0 bases, with 6 bases remaining between them. Germline CDR1 is LNHNV and CDR2 is YYDKDF (reference sequence). The CDR3 sequence is CATSIVANYGYTF. CDR3 sequence (DNA): TGTGCCACCAGCATAGTCGCTAACTATGGCTACACCTTC.

This clonotype was observed at least ten times. This chain joins TRBV20-1 and TRBJ2-5, with 9 bases identical to TRBD2. CDR3 length: 15 residues. Germline trimming cut 6 bases from V and 4 bases from J; bases unmatched to any gene: 12. In germline, CDR1 is DFQATT, CDR2 SNEGSKA (reference sequence). CDR3 residues: CSAGGSGGRAETQYF. CDR3 bases: TGCAGTGCAGGCGGTAGCGGGGGAAGAGCAGAGACCCAGTACTTC.

This clonotype was detected a few times. The chain employs TRBV6-5 and TRBJ2-5, with a tentative D call TRBD1 (7 bases). Trimming left V 6 bases short and J 5 bases short, with 13 bases between. The germline V gene has CDR1 MNHEY and CDR2 SVGAGI. The CDR3 spans 13 residues. CDR3 residues: CASSRGEMETQYF. For the CDR3, the DNA is TGTGCCAGCAGCAGGGGGGAAATGGAGACCCAGTACTTC.

The CDR3 spells CASSFPRGNTEAFF. The CDR3 region has the DNA TGTGCCAGCAGCTTCCCCAGGGGTAACACTGAAGCTTTCTTT. The rearrangement links TRBV7-9 to TRBJ1-1; D may be TRBD1 (6 bases). The CDR3 is made up of 14 amino acids. CDR1 is SEHNR, CDR2 FQNEAQ, per germline (reference sequence). V was clipped by 3 bases and J by 2 bases, with 10 bases between them.

The rearrangement uses TRBV12-3 or TRBV12-4 and TRBJ1-1; D unresolved. CDR3 length: 12 residues. V shed 1 base and J shed 11 bases, with 11 bases lying between them. DNA of the CDR3: TGTGCCAGCAGTTTAGGCAGGCCCGGGGCTTTCTTT. This encodes CASSLGRPGAFF.